This TCR beta chain was captured in a study of blood T cells in healthy people across ages. Study information: About one barcoded beta molecule per two T cells was captured by template switching.

The second PCR ran roughly 6 to 12 cycles with a sample-barcoded 5' primer and J-beta primers. Template switching added a 12-random-nucleotide identifier to every cDNA molecule. TCRdb re-derived calls from the 5' RACE reads in MiXCR, one entry per CDR3 protein. The data show more than 650,000 distinct CDR3 sequences, 25% to 30% seen once. Regarding the study as a whole: Correlation between TCR beta diversity and naive T cell percentage was strong.

V lost 4 bases and J 7 bases, leaving 16 bases between the germline ends. The CDR3 spans 14 residues. Germline CDR1 is MGHRA and CDR2 is YSYEKL. Points on this clonotype: Its antigen is undetermined.

The same sample was also studied in work on T cells of mothers and their children. From that report: The study found thymic selection shapes TCR recombination output similarly in related and unrelated pairs.

The clonotype originates from a boy aged 5-17 years in good health. Material: blood. The chain is built from TRBV4-1 and TRBJ1-2, with D possibly being TRBD1 (6 bases). CDR3 coding DNA: TGCGCCAGCAGCCCGTTACAGGGAATCGGTGGCTACACCTTC. Translating it yields CASSPLQGIGGYTF.